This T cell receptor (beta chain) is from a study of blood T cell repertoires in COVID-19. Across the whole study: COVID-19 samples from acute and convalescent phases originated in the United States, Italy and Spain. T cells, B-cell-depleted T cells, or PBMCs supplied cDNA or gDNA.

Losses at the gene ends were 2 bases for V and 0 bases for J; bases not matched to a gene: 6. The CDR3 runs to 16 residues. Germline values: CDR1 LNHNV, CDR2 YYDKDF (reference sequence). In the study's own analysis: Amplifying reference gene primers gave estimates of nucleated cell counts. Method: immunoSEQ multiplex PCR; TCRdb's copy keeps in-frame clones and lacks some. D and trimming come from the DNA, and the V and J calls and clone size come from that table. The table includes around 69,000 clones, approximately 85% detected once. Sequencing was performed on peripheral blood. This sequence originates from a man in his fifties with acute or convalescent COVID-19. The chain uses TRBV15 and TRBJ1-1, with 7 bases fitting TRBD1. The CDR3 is CATSRTGVGLNTEAFF. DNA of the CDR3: TGTGCCACCAGCAGAACAGGGGTAGGGTTGAACACTGAAGCTTTCTTT.